This T cell receptor (beta chain) derives from a study of identical twins. The study's findings and limits: The more abundant beta clonotypes in cord blood had fewer insertions, and memory repertoires did not show this. Out-of-frame alpha sequences shared by twins showed excess low generation probability.

With regard to this clonotype: No antigen is known for it.

TCRdb re-derived calls from the 5' RACE reads in MiXCR, one entry per CDR3 protein. Of hundreds of thousands of distinct CDR3 sequences listed, 9% to 15% are singletons. Separately, the same data were catalogued under a study of yellow fever vaccine responses in identical twins.

This TCR derives from a woman in her late teens or twenties in good health. The sequenced sample consisted of PBMCs.

CDR3: CASSPRAIHSYNEQFF. DNA of the CDR3: TGTGCCAGCAGCCCAAGGGCGATTCACTCCTACAATGAGCAGTTCTTC. The J gene is TRBJ2-1, the V gene TRBV11-2, with unresolved D. This CDR3 contains 16 residues. V lost 5 bases and J 0 bases, leaving 14 bases between the germline ends. CDR1 SGHAT and CDR2 FQNNGV come from the germline V gene.